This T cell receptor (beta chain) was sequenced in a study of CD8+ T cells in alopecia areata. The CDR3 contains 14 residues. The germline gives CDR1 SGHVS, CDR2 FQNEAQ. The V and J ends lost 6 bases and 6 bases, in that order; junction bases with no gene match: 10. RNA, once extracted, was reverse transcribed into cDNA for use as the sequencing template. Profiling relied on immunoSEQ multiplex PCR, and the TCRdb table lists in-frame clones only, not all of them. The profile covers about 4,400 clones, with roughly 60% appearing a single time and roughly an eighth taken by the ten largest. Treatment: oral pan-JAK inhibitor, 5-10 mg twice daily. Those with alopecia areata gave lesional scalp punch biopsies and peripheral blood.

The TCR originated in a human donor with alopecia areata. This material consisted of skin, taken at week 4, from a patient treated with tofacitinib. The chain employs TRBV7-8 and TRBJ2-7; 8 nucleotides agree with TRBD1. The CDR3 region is CASSIGDRGGEQYF. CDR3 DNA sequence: TGTGCCAGCAGTATCGGAGACAGGGGCGGCGAGCAGTACTTC.